This T cell receptor (beta chain) appears in the sequencing data of a study of early stage breast cancer tumors (dated by TCRdb to about 2017). About the investigation overall: Of the roughly 15 invasive breast tumors, eleven to twelve were found to be estrogen receptor-positive, progesterone receptor-positive and HER2-negative. Of the roughly 12 ER+/PR+/HER2- tumors, eight were classified as invasive ductal carcinomas and four as invasive lobular carcinomas. The average read coverage per sample was roughly 9.6-fold. The samples as a whole yielded a few million detected templates, corresponding to over a million unique clonotypes.

The study profiled bulk TCR beta-chain repertoires in matched peripheral blood, tumor and adjacent normal breast tissue taken from approximately 16 patients with early-stage breast cancer. Before surgery, roughly 5-11 mL of whole blood was collected into EDTA tubes and then processed within 2 hours. Ficoll-Paque centrifugation in SepMate-50 tubes was used to isolate peripheral blood mononuclear cells. PBMCs were cryopreserved in around 90% FBS with about 10% DMSO in aliquots of about 1.7 to 4 million cells and stored in liquid nitrogen. The Qiagen AllPrep DNA/RNA Mini kit was used for genomic DNA extraction. This clone was found a few times. Its antigen specificity is not known. Qualities for individual bases were not recorded, and no much larger clone is one base off. Paper-wide results and their limitations: Greater similarity was observed between blood and normal breast repertoires than between blood and tumor repertoires, and tumor was distinguished from normal in about 85% of the 16 patients when each tissue was compared with blood. Compared with adjacent normal breast tissue, tumors had higher clonality and roughly 2.4-fold greater T cell density. Enriched TCRB sequences shared across patients were mostly commonly generated sequences, unlikely to play an important role in the tumor microenvironment. Analysis by tumor subtype was prevented by the small cohort size. Chain pairing and functional markers such as CD4, CD8 and FOXP3 were not captured by bulk genomic DNA sequencing of unsorted cells.

The V and J ends are trimmed by 5 bases and 6 bases, leaving 13 bases between them. The CDR3 holds 12 amino acids from the cysteine to the phenylalanine. Only CDR3 DNA is held: 36 bases, read in frame from base 1. The germline V gene (reference sequence) supplies CDR1 GTSNPN and CDR2 SVGIG. Each sample was amplified as two independent genomic DNA replicates: roughly 0.5 ug for blood and about 1.5 ug for tumor or normal breast. TCRB sequencing of genomic DNA was carried out with the ImmunoSeq Intro kit according to the manufacturer's instructions. The multiplex PCR ran for 30 to 35 cycles using proprietary primers and spike-in control sequences for absolute quantification. Single-end 150-bp reads were used to sequence an 87-bp fragment covering the CDR3 and the flanking V and J genes. Each lane of an Illumina MiSeq using version 3.0 chemistry carried seven multiplexed samples, with two replicates per sample. On the authors' methods: Raw data were processed by the vendor's proprietary pipeline, with both replicates merged into one result per sample. Clonotypes were defined as productive rearrangements sharing the V-gene family, CDR3 amino acid sequence and J-gene segment. To compute clonality, the normalized Shannon entropy (Pielou evenness) of TCRB abundances was subtracted from 1. T cell density was estimated as total templates divided by the number of input cells, with the number of input cells inferred from the DNA input amount. Total repertoire diversity and clonality were estimated with Recon using default parameters. Clonotypes with over 0.1% abundance in tumor and at least 32-fold higher abundance in tumor than in normal breast were defined as tumor-enriched. TCRdb holds this immuneACCESS table with in-frame rearrangements only. Some clones are missing; in checked studies, unresolved V genes explain under half, and the rest has no known cause. D and trimming come from the DNA, and the V and J calls and clone size come from that table. This sample holds 25,000 to 30,000 clones; 80% were observed only once. The biggest ten clones account for about an eighth of the sample.

The sequence links TRBV30 to TRBJ1-1; the D segment could be TRBD1, given 6 matching bases. The material sequenced was blood. The source is a person in their sixties or seventies with breast cancer. The CDR3 protein sequence reads: CAWQPGVAEAFF. The nucleotides read TGTGCCTGGCAGCCAGGGGTGGCTGAAGCTTTCTTT.